This T cell receptor beta chain appears in the sequencing data of a study of technical replicates of blood from a handful of donors. This CDR3 contains 16 residues. The trim removed 3 bases at V and 8 bases at J, leaving 7 bases unmatched. Germline CDR1 and CDR2: LNHDA and SQIVND (reference sequence). Sequencing used immunoSEQ multiplex PCR; TCRdb keeps in-frame clones, though not all of them. The table shows about 62,000 clones, with 87% occurring only once. Sequencing was carried out using PBMCs. The source is a human donor in good health. Some clones in this sample may be carry-over from other donors' samples. The chain couples TRBV19 to TRBJ1-6; 10 nucleotides match TRBD1. This CDR3 is CASSMGQTGGYSPLHF. CDR3 DNA sequence: TGTGCCAGTAGTATGGGTCAGACAGGGGGCTATTCACCCCTCCACTTT.